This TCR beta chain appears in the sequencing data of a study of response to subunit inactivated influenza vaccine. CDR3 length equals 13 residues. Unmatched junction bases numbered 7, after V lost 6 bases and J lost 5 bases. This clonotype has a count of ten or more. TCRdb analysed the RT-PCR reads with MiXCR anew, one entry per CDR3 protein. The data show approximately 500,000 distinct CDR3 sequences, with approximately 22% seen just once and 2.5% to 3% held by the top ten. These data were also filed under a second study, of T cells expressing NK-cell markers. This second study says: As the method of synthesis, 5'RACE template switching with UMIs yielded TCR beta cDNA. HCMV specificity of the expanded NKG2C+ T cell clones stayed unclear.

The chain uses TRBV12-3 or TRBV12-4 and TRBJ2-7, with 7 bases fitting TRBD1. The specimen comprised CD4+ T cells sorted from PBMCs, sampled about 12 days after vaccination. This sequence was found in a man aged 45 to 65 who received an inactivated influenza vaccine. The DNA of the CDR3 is TGTGCCAGCAGCCACACGACAGGGAACGAGCAGTACTTC. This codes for CASSHTTGNEQYF.